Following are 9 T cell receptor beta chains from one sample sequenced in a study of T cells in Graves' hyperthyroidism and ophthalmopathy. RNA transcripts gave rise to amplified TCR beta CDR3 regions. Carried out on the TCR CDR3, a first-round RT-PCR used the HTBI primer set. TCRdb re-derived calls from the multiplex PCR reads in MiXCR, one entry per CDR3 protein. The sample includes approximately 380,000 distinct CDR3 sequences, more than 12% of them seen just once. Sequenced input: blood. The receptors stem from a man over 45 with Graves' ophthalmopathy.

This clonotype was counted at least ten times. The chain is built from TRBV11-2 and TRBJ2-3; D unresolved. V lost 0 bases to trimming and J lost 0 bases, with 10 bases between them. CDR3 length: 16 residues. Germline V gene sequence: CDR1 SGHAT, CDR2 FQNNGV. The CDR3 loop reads CASSLDVRLSTDTQYF. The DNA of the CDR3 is TGTGCCAGCAGCTTAGATGTGAGACTCAGCACAGATACGCAGTATTTT.

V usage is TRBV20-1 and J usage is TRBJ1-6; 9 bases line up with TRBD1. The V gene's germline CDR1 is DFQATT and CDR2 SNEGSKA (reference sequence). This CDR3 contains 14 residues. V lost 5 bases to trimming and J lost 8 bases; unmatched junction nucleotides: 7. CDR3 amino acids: CSAERTGEHSPLHF. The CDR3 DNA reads TGCAGTGCTGAACGGACAGGGGAGCATTCACCCCTCCACTTT.

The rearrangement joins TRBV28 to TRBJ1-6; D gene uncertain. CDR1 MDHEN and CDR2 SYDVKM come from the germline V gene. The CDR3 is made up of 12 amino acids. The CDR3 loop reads CAYSSYNSPLHF. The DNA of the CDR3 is TGTGCTTACAGCTCCTATAATTCACCCCTCCACTTT. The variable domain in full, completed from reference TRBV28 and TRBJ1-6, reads DVKVTQSSRYLVKRTGEKVFLECVQDMDHENMFWYRQDPGLGLRLIYFSYDVKMKEKGDIPEGYSVSREKKERFSLILESASTNQTSMYLCAYSSYNSPLHFGNGTRLTVT.

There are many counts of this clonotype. The CDR3 loop reads CASSFLTSANTGELFF. The CDR3 DNA reads TGTGCCAGCAGTTTTCTAACGTCAGCGAACACCGGGGAGCTGTTTTTT. The chain couples TRBV27 to TRBJ2-2; D not resolved. There are 16 residues in the CDR3. Looked up from germline, CDR1 is MNHEY and CDR2 is SMNVEV (reference sequence). Trimming cost V 3 bases and J 0 bases, with 11 bases left between them.

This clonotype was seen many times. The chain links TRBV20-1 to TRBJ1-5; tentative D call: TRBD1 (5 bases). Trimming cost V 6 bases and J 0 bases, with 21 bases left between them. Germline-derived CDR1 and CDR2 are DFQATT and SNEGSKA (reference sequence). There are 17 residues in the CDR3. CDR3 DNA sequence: TGCAGTGCCAGAACCTCTGACGGCAGGGTTAGCAATCAGCCCCAGCATTTT. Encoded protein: CSARTSDGRVSNQPQHF.

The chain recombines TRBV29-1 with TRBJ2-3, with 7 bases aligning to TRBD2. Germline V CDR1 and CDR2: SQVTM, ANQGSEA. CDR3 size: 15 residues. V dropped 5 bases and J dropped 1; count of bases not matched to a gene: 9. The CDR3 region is CSVCGGRGGTDTQYF. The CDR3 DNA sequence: TGCAGCGTTTGTGGCGGGAGAGGAGGCACAGATACGCAGTATTTT.

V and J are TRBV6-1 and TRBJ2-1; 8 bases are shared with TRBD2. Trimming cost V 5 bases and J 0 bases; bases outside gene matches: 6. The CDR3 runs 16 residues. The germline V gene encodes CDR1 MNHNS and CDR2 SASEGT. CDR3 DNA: TGTGCCAGCAGTAATATAGCGGGAAGCTCCTACAATGAGCAGTTCTTC. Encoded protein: CASSNIAGSSYNEQFF.

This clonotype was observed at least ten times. CDR3 amino acids: CAWSPRDSGYTF. The CDR3 bases are TGTGCCTGGAGTCCCCGGGACAGTGGCTACACCTTC. This rearrangement joins TRBV30 to TRBJ1-2, with TRBD1 identical over 7 bases. With V trimmed by 2 bases and J by 7 bases, 4 bases remained unmatched. Germline values: CDR1 GTSNPN, CDR2 SVGIG (reference sequence). The CDR3 is 12 amino acids.

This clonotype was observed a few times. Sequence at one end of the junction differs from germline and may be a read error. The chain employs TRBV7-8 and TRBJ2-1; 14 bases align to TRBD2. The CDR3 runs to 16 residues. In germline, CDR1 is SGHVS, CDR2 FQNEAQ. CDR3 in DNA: TGTGCCGGCAGCTTATCCGGGACTAGCGGGAGAGATGAGCAGTTCTTC. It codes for CAGSLSGTSGRDEQFF.